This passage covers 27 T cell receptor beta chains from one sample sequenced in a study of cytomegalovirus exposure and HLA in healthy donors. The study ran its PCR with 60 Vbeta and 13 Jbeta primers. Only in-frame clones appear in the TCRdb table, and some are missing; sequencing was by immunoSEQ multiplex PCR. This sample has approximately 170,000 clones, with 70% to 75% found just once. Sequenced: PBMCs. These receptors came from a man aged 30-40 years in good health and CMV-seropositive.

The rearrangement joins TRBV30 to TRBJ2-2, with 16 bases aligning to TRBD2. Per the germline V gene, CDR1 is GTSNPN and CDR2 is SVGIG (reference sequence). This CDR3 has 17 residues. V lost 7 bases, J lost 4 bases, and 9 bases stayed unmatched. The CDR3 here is CASAGTSGGAGTGELFF. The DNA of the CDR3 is TGTGCCTCGGCCGGGACTAGCGGGGGGGCGGGCACCGGGGAGCTGTTTTTT.

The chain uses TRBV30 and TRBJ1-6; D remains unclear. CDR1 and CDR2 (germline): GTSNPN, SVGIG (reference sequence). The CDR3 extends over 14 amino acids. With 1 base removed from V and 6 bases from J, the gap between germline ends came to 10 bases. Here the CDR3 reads CAWSAGQSNSPLHF. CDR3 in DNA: TGTGCCTGGAGTGCTGGGCAGAGTAATTCACCCCTCCACTTT.

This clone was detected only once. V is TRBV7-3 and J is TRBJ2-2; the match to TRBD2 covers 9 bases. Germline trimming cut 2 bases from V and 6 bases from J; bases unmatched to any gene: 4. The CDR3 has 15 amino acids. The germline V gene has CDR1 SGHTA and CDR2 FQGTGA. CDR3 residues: CASSLGGGAPGELFF. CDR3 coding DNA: TGTGCCAGCAGCTTAGGCGGGGGGGCCCCCGGGGAGCTGTTTTTT.

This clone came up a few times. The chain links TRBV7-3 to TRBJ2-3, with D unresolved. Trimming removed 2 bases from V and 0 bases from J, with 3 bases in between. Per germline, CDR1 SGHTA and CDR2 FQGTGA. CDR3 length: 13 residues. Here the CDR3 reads CASSLGSTDTQYF. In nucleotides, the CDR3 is TGTGCCAGCAGCTTAGGCAGCACAGATACGCAGTATTTT.

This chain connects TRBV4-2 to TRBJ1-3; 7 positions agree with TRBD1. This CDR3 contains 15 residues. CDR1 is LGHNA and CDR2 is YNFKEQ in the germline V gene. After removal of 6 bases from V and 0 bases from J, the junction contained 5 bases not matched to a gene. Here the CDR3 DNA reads TGTGCCAGCAGGCGGGACAGTAACTCTGGAAACACCATATATTTT. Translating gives CASRRDSNSGNTIYF.

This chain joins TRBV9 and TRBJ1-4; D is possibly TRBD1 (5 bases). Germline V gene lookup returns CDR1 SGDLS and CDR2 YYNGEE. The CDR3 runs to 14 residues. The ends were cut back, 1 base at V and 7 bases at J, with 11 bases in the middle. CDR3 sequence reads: CASSVTGLGEKLFF. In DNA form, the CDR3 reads TGTGCCAGCAGCGTAACAGGATTGGGTGAAAAACTGTTTTTT.

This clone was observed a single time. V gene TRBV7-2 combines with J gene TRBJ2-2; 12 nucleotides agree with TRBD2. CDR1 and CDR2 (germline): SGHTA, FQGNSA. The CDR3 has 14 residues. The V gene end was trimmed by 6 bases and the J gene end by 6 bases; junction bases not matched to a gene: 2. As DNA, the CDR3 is TGTGCCAGCAGGGCTAGCGGGGGGGCCGGGGAGCTGTTTTTT. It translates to CASRASGGAGELFF.

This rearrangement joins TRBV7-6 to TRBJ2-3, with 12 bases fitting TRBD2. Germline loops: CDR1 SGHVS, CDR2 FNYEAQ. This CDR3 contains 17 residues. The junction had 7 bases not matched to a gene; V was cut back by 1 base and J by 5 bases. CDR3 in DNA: TGTGCCAGCAGCTTAGTCGGACTAGCGGGGTATGGAGATACGCAGTATTTT. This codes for CASSLVGLAGYGDTQYF.

The CDR3 coding sequence is TGCAGCACGTTAGGAGGGAGCTCCTACAATGAGCAGTTCTTC. It encodes CSTLGGSSYNEQFF. The chain joins TRBV29-1 to TRBJ2-1, with D possibly matching TRBD2 (6 bases). CDR1 and CDR2 (germline): SQVTM, ANQGSEA. Deletions cut 8 bases from V and 0 bases from J, with 14 bases between. The CDR3 contains 14 residues.

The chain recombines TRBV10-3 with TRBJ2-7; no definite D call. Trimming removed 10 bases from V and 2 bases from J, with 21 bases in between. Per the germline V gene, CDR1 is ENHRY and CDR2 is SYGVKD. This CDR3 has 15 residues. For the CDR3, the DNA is TGTGCCACCACCCCCCTCGCGGCTAGTGCCTACGAGCAGTACTTC. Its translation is CATTPLAASAYEQYF.

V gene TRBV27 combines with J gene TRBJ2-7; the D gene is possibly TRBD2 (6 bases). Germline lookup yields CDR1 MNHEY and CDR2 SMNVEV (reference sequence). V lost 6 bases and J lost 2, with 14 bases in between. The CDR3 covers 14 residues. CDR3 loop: CASSPAGSPYEQYF. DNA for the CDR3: TGTGCCAGCAGCCCGGCCGGGAGTCCCTACGAGCAGTACTTC.

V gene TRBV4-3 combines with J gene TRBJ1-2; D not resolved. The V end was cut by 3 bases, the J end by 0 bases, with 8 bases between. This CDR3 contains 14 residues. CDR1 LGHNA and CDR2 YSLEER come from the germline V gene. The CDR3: CASSQGQANYGYTF. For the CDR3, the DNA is TGCGCCAGCAGCCAGGGCCAAGCTAACTATGGCTACACCTTC.

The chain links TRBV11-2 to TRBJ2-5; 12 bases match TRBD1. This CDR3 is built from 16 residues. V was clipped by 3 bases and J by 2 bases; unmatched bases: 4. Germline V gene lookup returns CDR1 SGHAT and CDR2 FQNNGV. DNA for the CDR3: TGTGCCAGCAGCTTGGGACAGGGGGCAACTCAAGAGACCCAGTACTTC. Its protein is CASSLGQGATQETQYF.

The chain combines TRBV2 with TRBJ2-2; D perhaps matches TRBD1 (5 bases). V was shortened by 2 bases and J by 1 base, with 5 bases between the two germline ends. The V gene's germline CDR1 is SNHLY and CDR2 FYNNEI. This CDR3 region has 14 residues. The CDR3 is CASSETGNTGELFF. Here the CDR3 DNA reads TGTGCCAGCAGTGAAACAGGGAACACCGGGGAGCTGTTTTTT.

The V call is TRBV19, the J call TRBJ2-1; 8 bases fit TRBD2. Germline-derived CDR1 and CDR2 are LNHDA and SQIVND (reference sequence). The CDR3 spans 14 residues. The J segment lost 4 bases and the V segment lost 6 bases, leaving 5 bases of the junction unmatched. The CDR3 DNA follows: TGTGCCAGTAGGGGCCAGCGGGGGTACAATGAGCAGTTCTTC. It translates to CASRGQRGYNEQFF.

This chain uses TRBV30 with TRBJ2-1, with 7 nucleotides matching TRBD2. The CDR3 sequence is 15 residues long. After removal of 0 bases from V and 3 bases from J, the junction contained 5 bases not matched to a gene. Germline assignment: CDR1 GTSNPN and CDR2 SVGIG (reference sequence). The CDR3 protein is CAWSVPGGSYNEQFF. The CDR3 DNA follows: TGTGCCTGGAGTGTACCCGGCGGGAGCTACAATGAGCAGTTCTTC.

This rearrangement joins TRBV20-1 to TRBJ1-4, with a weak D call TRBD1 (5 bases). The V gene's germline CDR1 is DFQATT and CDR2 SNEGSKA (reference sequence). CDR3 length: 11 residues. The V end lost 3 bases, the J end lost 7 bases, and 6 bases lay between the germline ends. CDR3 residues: CSARTAEKLFF. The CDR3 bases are TGCAGTGCTAGGACAGCTGAAAAACTGTTTTTT.

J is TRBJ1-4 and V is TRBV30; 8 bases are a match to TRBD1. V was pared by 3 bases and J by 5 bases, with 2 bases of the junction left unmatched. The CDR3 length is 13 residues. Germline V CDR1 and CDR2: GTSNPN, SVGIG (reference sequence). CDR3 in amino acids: CAWSRQGNEKLFF. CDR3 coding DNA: TGTGCCTGGAGCCGACAGGGGAATGAAAAACTGTTTTTT.

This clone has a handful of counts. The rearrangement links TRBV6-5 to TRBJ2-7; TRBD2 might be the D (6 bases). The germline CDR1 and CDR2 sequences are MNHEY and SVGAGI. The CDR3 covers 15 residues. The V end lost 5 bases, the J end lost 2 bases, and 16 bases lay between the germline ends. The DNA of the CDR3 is TGTGCCAGCAGTCTCAGGACTACTTCAACCTACGAGCAGTACTTC. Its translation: CASSLRTTSTYEQYF.

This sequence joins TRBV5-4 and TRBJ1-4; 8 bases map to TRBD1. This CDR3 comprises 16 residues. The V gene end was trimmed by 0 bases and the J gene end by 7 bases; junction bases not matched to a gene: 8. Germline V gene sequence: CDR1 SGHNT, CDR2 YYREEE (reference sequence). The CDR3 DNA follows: TGTGCCAGCAGCTTGGGAACACAGGGGGGGAGTGAAAAACTGTTTTTT. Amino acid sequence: CASSLGTQGGSEKLFF.

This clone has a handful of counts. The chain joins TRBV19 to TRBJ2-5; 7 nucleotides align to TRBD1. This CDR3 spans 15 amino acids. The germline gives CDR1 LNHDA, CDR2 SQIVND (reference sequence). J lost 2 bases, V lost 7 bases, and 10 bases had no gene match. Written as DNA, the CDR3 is TGTGCCAGTAAGAAAGGGTCGACAGGGCAAGAGACCCAGTACTTC. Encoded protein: CASKKGSTGQETQYF.

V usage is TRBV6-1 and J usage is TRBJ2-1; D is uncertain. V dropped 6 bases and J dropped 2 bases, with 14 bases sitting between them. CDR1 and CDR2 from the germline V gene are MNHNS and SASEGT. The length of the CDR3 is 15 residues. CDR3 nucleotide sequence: TGTGCCAGCAGCTCCGGAGCAGCTCCCTACAATGAGCAGTTCTTC. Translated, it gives CASSSGAAPYNEQFF.

In DNA, the CDR3 is TGTGCCAGCAGTTTATCGCTGGGGAGCTCTGGGGCCAACGTCCTGACTTTC. Protein product: CASSLSLGSSGANVLTF. The chain carries TRBV27 and TRBJ2-6; possibly TRBD2 for D (5 bases). V was pared by 0 bases and J by 0 bases, with 9 bases between. The CDR3 totals 17 residues. Germline CDR1 reads MNHEY; CDR2 reads SMNVEV (reference sequence).

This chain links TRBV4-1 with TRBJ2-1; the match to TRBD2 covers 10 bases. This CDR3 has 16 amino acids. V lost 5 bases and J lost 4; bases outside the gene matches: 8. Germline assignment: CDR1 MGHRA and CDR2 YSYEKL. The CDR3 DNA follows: TGCGCCAGCAGCACTATAGCGGGGGGCCCTTACAATGAGCAGTTCTTC. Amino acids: CASSTIAGGPYNEQFF.

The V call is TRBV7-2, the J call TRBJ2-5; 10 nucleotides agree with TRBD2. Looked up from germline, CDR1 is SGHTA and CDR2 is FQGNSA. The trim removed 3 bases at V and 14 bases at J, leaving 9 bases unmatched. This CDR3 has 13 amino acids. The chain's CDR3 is CASSFTSGDAGYF. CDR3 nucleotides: TGTGCCAGCAGCTTTACTAGCGGGGACGCTGGTTACTTC. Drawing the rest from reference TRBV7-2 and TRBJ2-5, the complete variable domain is GAGVSQSPSNKVTEKGKDVELRCDPISGHTALYWYRQSLGQGLEFLIYFQGNSAPDKSGLPSDRFSAERTGGSVSTLTIQRTQQEDSAVYLCASSFTSGDAGYFGPGTRLLVL.

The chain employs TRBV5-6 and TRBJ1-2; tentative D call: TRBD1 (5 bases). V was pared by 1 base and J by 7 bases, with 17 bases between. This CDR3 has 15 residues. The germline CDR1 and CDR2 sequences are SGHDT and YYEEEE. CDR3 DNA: TGTGCCAGCAGCTTGCGGGGTTGGCAGGGAGGTGGCTACACCTTC. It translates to CASSLRGWQGGGYTF.

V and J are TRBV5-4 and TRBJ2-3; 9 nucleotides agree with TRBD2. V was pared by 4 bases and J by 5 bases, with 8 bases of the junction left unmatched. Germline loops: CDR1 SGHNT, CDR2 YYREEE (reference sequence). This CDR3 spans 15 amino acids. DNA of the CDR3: TGTGCCAGCAGCACGCGGGGGGGCCATAGAGATACGCAGTATTTT. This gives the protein CASSTRGGHRDTQYF.